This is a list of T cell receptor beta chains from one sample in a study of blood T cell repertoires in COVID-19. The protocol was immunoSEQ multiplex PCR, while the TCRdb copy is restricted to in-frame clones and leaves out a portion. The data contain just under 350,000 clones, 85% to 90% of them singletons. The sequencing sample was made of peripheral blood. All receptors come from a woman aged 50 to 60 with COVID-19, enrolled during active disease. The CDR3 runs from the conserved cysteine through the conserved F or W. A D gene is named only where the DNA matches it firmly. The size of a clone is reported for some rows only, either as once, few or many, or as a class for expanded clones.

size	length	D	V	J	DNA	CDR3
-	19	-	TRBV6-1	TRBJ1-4	TGTGCCAGCAGTGACATCAGACTCCCGGGAGTGCCGGGGGATGAAAAACTGTTTTTT	CASSDIRLPGVPGDEKLFF
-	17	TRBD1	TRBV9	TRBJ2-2	TGTGCCAGCAGCGTTAGCTCCGGGACAGGGAACACTGGGGAGCTGTTTTTT	CASSVSSGTGNTGELFF
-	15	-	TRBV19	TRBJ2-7	TGTGCCAGTAGTATCTCCGGGACTCCGTACAACGAGCAGTACTTC	CASSISGTPYNEQYF
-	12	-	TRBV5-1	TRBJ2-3	TGCGCCAGCAGCACTCTCACAGATACGCAGTATTTT	CASSTLTDTQYF
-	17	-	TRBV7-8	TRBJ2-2	TGTGCCAGCAGGGACGGCGGGACGAGGATCTTGACCGGGGAGCTGTTTTTT	CASRDGGTRILTGELFF
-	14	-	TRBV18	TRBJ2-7	TGTGCCAGCTCACCACGGACAGATCCCTACGAGCAGTACTTC	CASSPRTDPYEQYF
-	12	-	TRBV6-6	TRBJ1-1	TGTGCCAGCAGTTACGCGGGATCTGAAGCTTTCTTT	CASSYAGSEAFF
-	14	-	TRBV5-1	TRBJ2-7	TGCGCCAGCAGTCAGGCGGGGTGGAATAACGAGCAGTACTTC	CASSQAGWNNEQYF
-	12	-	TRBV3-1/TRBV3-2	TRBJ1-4	TGTGCCAGCAGCCAAGTTGTAGAAAAACTGTTTTTT	CASSQVVEKLFF
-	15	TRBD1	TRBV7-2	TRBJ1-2	TGTGCCAGCAGCAGGATGGACAGGGATTCACGTGGCTACACCTTC	CASSRMDRDSRGYTF
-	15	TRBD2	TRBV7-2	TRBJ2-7	TGTGCCAGCAGTCGAACTAGCGGGCTCTCCTACGAGCAGTACTTC	CASSRTSGLSYEQYF
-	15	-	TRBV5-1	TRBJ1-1	TGCGCCAGCAGCTTAGAGGGCGAGGAGGGGACTGAAGCTTTCTTT	CASSLEGEEGTEAFF
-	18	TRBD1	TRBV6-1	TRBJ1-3	TGTGCCAGCAGTGACCCGGGACAGGGTTTGGTGGCTGGAAACACCATATATTTT	CASSDPGQGLVAGNTIYF
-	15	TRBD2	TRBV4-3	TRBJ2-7	TGCGCCAGCAGCCTCGGACTAGCGCCAGCCTACGAGCAGTACTTC	CASSLGLAPAYEQYF
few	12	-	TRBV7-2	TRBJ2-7	TGTGCCAGCAGCTTAGATCTCTACGAGCAGTACTTC	CASSLDLYEQYF
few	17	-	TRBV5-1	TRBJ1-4	TGCGCCAGCAGCCTCTCCCCGCGGGGTTCAACTAATGAAAAACTGTTTTTT	CASSLSPRGSTNEKLFF
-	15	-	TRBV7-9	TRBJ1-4	TGTGCCAGCAGCGTCTTGATGAGGGATAATGAAAAACTGTTTTTT	CASSVLMRDNEKLFF
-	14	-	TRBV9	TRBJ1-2	TGTGCCAGCAGCGTAGGGGGCGGCAACTATGGCTACACCTTC	CASSVGGGNYGYTF
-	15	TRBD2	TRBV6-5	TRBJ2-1	TGTGCCAGCAGTTACTCGGTACTAGCGGGAAATGAGCAGTTCTTC	CASSYSVLAGNEQFF
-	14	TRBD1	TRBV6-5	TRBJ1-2	TGTGCCAGCAAAGCCACAGGGGGGGGCTATGGCTACACCTTC	CASKATGGGYGYTF
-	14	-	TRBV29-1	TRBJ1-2	TGCAGCGTTGAAAACCGGGGAGCTAACTATGGCTACACCTTC	CSVENRGANYGYTF
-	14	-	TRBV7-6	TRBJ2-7	TGTGCCAGCAGCTTATCTCAGAACTCCTACGAGCAGTACTTC	CASSLSQNSYEQYF
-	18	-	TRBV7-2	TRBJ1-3	TGTGCCAGCAGCCCCCACAACAGGGCACCGATCTCTGGAAACACCATATATTTT	CASSPHNRAPISGNTIYF
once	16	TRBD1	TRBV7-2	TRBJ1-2	TGTGCCAGCAGCTGGGACCGGGCAGGGGGGCGAGGCGGCTACACCTTC	CASSWDRAGGRGGYTF
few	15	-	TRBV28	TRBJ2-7	TGTGCCAGCAGCCCCTTCGGAGGGGCTACCTACGAGCAGTACTTC	CASSPFGGATYEQYF
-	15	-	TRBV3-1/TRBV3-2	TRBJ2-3	TGTGCCAGCAGTCAAGGGAGTAGAACCACAGATACGCAGTATTTT	CASSQGSRTTDTQYF
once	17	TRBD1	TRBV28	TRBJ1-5	TGTGCCAGCAACACTTTACTTTCCGGGACAGGGAATCAGCCCCAGCATTTT	CASNTLLSGTGNQPQHF
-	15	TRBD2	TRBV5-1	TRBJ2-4	TGCGCCAGCAGCTCTTTAGCGGGAGGGGAAAACATTCAGTACTTC	CASSSLAGGENIQYF
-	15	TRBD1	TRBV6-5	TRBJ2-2	TGTGCCAGCAGGATACAGGGGTTTTCCACCGGGGAGCTGTTTTTT	CASRIQGFSTGELFF
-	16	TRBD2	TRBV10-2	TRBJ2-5	TGCGCCAGTTGTGCTGGGGCGGGAGGGAACCAAGAGACCCAGTACTTC	CASCAGAGGNQETQYF
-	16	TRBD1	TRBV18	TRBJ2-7	TGTGCCAGCTCACCCAGGACAGGGACACCTTCCTACGAGCAGTACTTC	CASSPRTGTPSYEQYF
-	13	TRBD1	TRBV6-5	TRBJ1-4	TGTGCCAGCAGGGCCGCAGGGGGTGAAAAACTGTTTTTT	CASRAAGGEKLFF
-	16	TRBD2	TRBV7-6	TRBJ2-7	TGTGCCAGCAGCTTAGTAGCGGGAGACCATCCCTACGAGCAGTACTTC	CASSLVAGDHPYEQYF
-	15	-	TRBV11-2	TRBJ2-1	TGTGCCAGCAGCTTAGATAGGCAGGGCTACAATGAGCAGTTCTTC	CASSLDRQGYNEQFF
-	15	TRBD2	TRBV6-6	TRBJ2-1	TGTGCCAGCAGTTTAGCGGGCCCTTCCTACAATGAGCAGTTCTTC	CASSLAGPSYNEQFF
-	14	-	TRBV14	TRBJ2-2	TGTGCCAGCGCGGGCGCCAGGAACACCGGGGAGCTGTTTTTT	CASAGARNTGELFF
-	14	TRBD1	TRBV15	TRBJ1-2	TGTGCCACCAGCCCCGACAGGGTCAGCTATGGCTACACCTTC	CATSPDRVSYGYTF
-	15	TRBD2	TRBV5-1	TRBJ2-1	TGCGCCAGCAGCAGGACTAGCGGGAATTACAATGAGCAGTTCTTC	CASSRTSGNYNEQFF
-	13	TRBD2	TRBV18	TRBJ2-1	TGTGCCAGCTCACCCGCGGGAGTGGGTGAGCAGTTCTTC	CASSPAGVGEQFF
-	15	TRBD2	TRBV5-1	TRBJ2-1	TGCGCCAGCAGCTTGGGGGCTAGCGGGACGAATGAGCAGTTCTTC	CASSLGASGTNEQFF
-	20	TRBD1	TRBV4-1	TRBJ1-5	TGCGCCAGCAGCCACCTACACGACAGGGGGGGGCGTTTAGAAAATCAGCCCCAGCATTTT	CASSHLHDRGGRLENQPQHF
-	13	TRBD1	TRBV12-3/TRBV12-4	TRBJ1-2	TGTGCCAGCAGTTGGACAGGTCCTTATGGCTACACCTTC	CASSWTGPYGYTF
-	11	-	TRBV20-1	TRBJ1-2	TGCAGTGCCAGAGGGCACTATGGCTACACCTTC	CSARGHYGYTF
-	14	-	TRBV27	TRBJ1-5	TGTGCCAGCAGTCCTCGGACAGTGAATCAGCCCCAGCATTTT	CASSPRTVNQPQHF
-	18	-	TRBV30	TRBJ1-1	TGTGCCTGGAGTCCCGGGACAAATTTGGTACTAAAGGACACTGAAGCTTTCTTT	CAWSPGTNLVLKDTEAFF
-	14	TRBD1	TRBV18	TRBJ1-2	TGTGCCAGCTCACCGGGACAGAGACAGTATGGCTACACCTTC	CASSPGQRQYGYTF
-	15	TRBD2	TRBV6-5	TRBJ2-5	TGTGCCAGCAGAAACACCGGGACTAGCGGGATCACCCAGTACTTC	CASRNTGTSGITQYF
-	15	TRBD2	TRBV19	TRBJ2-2	TGTGCCAGTAGTGTAGCGGGAGTGGGCACCGGGGAGCTGTTTTTT	CASSVAGVGTGELFF
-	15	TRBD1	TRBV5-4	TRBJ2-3	TGTGCCAGCAGCACAGACAGGGCTAGCACAGATACGCAGTATTTT	CASSTDRASTDTQYF
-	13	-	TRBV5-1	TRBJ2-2	TGCGCCAGCAGCTTGGGAGGCACCGGGGAGCTGTTTTTT	CASSLGGTGELFF
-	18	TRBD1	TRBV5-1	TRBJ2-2	TGCGCCAGCAGCAAACGGGGACAGGGGGCATCGAACACCGGGGAGCTGTTTTTT	CASSKRGQGASNTGELFF
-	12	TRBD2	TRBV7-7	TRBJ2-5	TGTGCCAGCGGGGGGGGGTCGGAGACCCAGTACTTC	CASGGGSETQYF
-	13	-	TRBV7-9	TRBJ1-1	TGTGCCAGCAGCCAGACAGTGAACACTGAAGCTTTCTTT	CASSQTVNTEAFF
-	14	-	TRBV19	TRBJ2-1	TGTGCCAGTAGTATAGACCACTCCTACAATGAGCAGTTCTTC	CASSIDHSYNEQFF
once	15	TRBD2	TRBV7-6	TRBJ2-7	TGTGCCAGCAGCTTAGAGTCTAGCGGGAGTAACGAGCAGTACTTC	CASSLESSGSNEQYF